The 3 T cell receptor beta chains below come from one sample, sequenced in a study of blood T cell repertoires in COVID-19. Assay: immunoSEQ multiplex PCR; the TCRdb copy retains only in-frame clones and omits some. The sample carries 150,000 to 200,000 clones, 65% to 90% recorded once. The sequenced sample was peripheral blood. The source of these receptors is a man in his forties or fifties with active or convalescent COVID-19.

J is TRBJ2-1 and V is TRBV7-8; a weak D match, TRBD2 (6 bases). Deletions cut 5 bases from V and 12 bases from J, with 14 bases between. Germline V CDR1 and CDR2: SGHVS, FQNEAQ. CDR3 length: 12 amino acids. The CDR3 region is CASSRDRDSQFF. The DNA for the CDR3 is TGTGCCAGCAGCCGCGACCGGGACTCGCAGTTCTTC.

V and J are TRBV7-9 and TRBJ1-4, with D tentatively TRBD1 (6 bases). Deletions cut 0 bases from V and 8 bases from J, with 10 bases between. The CDR3 covers 14 residues. CDR1 SEHNR and CDR2 FQNEAQ come from the germline V gene (reference sequence). The CDR3 sequence is CASSLAGGGEKLFF. CDR3 DNA: TGTGCCAGCAGCTTAGCAGGGGGTGGGGAAAAACTGTTTTTT. The variable domain in full, with the rest retrieved from reference TRBV7-9 and TRBJ1-4, is DTGVSQNPRHKITKRGQNVTFRCDPISEHNRLYWYRQTLGQGPEFLTYFQNEAQLEKSRLLSDRFSAERPKGSFSTLEIQRTEQGDSAMYLCASSLAGGGEKLFFGSGTQLSVL.

The chain joins TRBV7-9 to TRBJ2-7; D possibly corresponds to TRBD2 (6 bases). Trimming pared 2 bases from V and 3 bases from J, leaving 11 bases between. Germline-derived CDR1 and CDR2 are SEHNR and FQNEAQ (reference sequence). The CDR3 contains 14 residues. CDR3 nucleotide sequence: TGTGCCAGCAGCTTATCTCAGGGAGGCTACGAGCAGTACTTC. It codes for CASSLSQGGYEQYF.